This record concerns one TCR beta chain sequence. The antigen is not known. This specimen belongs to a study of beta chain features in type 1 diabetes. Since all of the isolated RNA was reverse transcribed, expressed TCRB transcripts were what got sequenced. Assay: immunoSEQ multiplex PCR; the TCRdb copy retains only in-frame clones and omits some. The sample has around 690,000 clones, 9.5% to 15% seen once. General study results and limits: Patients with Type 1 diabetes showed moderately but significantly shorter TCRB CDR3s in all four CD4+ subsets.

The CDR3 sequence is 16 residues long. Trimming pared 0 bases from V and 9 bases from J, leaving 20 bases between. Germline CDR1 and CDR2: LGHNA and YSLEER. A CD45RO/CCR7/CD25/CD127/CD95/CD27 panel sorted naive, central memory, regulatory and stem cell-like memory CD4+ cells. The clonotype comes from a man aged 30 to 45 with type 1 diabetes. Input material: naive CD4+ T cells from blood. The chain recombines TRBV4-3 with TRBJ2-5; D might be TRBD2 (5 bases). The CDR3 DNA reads TGCGCCAGCAGCCAAGAACACGGCAGAGGGATTGAGGCCCAGTACTTC. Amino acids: CASSQEHGRGIEAQYF.